Listed below are T cell receptor beta chains from one sample, sequenced in a study of response to subunit inactivated influenza vaccine. TCRdb independently ran MiXCR on the RT-PCR reads; one entry per CDR3 protein. Of about 780,000 distinct CDR3 sequences in the sample, roughly 20% are singletons; the top ten hold about 11%. Here the sequenced sample was PBMCs from blood, taken 5 to 6 days after vaccination. These receptors were taken from a man in his fifties who received an inactivated influenza vaccine. CDR3s include the opening cysteine and the closing phenylalanine or tryptophan. The order of the fields is CDR3 length, D gene, V gene, clone size, J gene, CDR3 protein, CDR3 DNA. The D gene is left open where the match is weak. Clone size is stated in some rows and not others, as once, few, many or a class when expanded.

14,.,TRBV5-1,few,TRBJ2-5,CASSQEGASETQYF,TGCGCCAGCAGCCAGGAAGGGGCCAGTGAGACCCAGTACTTC
14,.,TRBV5-1,.,TRBJ2-7,CASSLEPTTYEQYF,TGCGCCAGCAGCTTGGAACCGACCACCTACGAGCAGTACTTC
15,.,TRBV28,few,TRBJ2-3,CASSPGVPGTDTQYF,TGTGCCAGCAGCCCAGGGGTTCCCGGCACAGATACGCAGTATTTT
20,TRBD1,TRBV12-3/TRBV12-4,few,TRBJ2-6,CASSHYRTPGQGSGANVLTF,TGTGCCAGCAGCCACTACCGAACCCCGGGACAGGGGTCTGGGGCCAACGTCCTGACTTTC
14,TRBD2,TRBV5-4,.,TRBJ2-1,CASSQTSAYNEQFF,TGTGCCAGCAGCCAGACTAGCGCCTACAATGAGCAGTTCTTC
15,.,TRBV7-9,.,TRBJ2-2,CASSLLQAGTGELFF,TGTGCCAGCAGCTTATTACAGGCGGGTACCGGGGAGCTGTTTTTT
13,TRBD2,TRBV29-1,few,TRBJ2-3,CSVHRLAPDTQYF,TGCAGCGTACACAGACTAGCGCCAGATACGCAGTATTTT
15,TRBD1,TRBV4-3,.,TRBJ2-3,CANSQDDRGSDTQYF,TGCGCCAACAGCCAAGATGACAGGGGGTCAGATACGCAGTATTTT
14,.,TRBV12-3/TRBV12-4,.,TRBJ2-5,CASRSPGPQETQYF,TGTGCCAGCAGGAGTCCGGGGCCACAAGAGACCCAGTACTTC
15,.,TRBV7-9,.,TRBJ2-2,CASSLGGGNTGELFF,TGTGCCAGCAGCTTAGGAGGCGGGAACACCGGGGAGCTGTTTTTT
14,TRBD2,TRBV20-1,many,TRBJ2-3,CSATTSGNADTQYF,TGCAGTGCTACGACTAGCGGGAATGCAGATACGCAGTATTTT
17,.,TRBV7-2,.,TRBJ2-2,CASSTRGAGSNTGELFF,TGTGCCAGCAGCACGAGGGGGGCCGGATCGAACACCGGGGAGCTGTTTTTT
16,.,TRBV21-1,.,TRBJ2-7,CASSKGLAEYTYEQYF,TGTGCCAGCAGCAAGGGCCTAGCGGAGTACACCTACGAGCAGTACTTC
16,TRBD2,TRBV10-2,few,TRBJ2-1,CASSESRIAGYNEQFF,TGCGCCAGCAGTGAGTCCCGGATAGCGGGGTACAATGAGCAGTTCTTC
16,TRBD2,TRBV7-2,few,TRBJ2-5,CASRVSSGSTWETQYF,TGTGCCAGCAGAGTGTCTAGCGGGAGTACTTGGGAGACCCAGTACTTC
14,TRBD2,TRBV28,.,TRBJ2-3,CASISPGLADTQYF,TGTGCCAGCATCTCGCCTGGACTAGCAGATACGCAGTATTTT
14,TRBD2,TRBV5-4,.,TRBJ2-5,CASSFPGGRETQYF,TGTGCCAGCAGCTTCCCGGGGGGGCGAGAGACCCAGTACTTC
13,.,TRBV12-3/TRBV12-4,.,TRBJ2-2,CASSHRYTGELFF,TGTGCCAGCAGTCACCGCTACACCGGGGAGCTGTTTTTT
13,TRBD1,TRBV29-1,many,TRBJ2-1,CSARDRGGNEQFF,TGCAGCGCCCGGGACAGGGGAGGGAATGAGCAGTTCTTC
13,TRBD1,TRBV29-1,once,TRBJ2-3,CSDYDRETDTQYF,TGCAGCGACTACGACAGGGAGACAGATACGCAGTATTTT
15,.,TRBV3-1,once,TRBJ2-7,CASSQVSLEGDEQYF,TGTGCCAGCAGCCAAGTTTCTCTGGAGGGTGACGAGCAGTACTTC
13,TRBD1,TRBV12-3/TRBV12-4,many,TRBJ1-5,CASSPQGGQPQHF,TGTGCCAGCAGCCCCCAGGGGGGCCAGCCCCAGCATTTT
21,.,TRBV30,few,TRBJ2-3,CAWSGLVQGEDRSFITDTQYF,TGTGCCTGGAGCGGACTAGTACAGGGGGAGGACAGGTCCTTTATCACAGATACGCAGTATTTT
14,TRBD2,TRBV20-1,few,TRBJ2-7,CSASSSGRLDEQYF,TGCAGTGCTAGCTCTAGCGGGAGGCTAGACGAGCAGTACTTC
15,TRBD2,TRBV12-3/TRBV12-4,many,TRBJ2-1,CASSSSGMPRNEQFF,TGTGCCAGCAGTTCTAGCGGGATGCCAAGGAATGAGCAGTTCTTC
15,.,TRBV7-9,once,TRBJ2-5,CASSLGQGERETQYF,TGTGCCAGCAGCTTAGGCCAGGGAGAAAGGGAGACCCAGTACTTC
13,.,TRBV29-1,few,TRBJ2-2,CSVVRVKGGELFF,TGCAGCGTTGTAAGGGTTAAGGGCGGGGAGCTGTTTTTT
14,.,TRBV20-1,few,TRBJ2-5,CSASSGRVQETQYF,TGCAGTGCTAGTTCGGGGCGGGTACAAGAGACCCAGTACTTC
13,.,TRBV7-9,once,TRBJ2-7,CASSPEVSYEQYF,TGTGCCAGCAGCCCCGAGGTTAGTTACGAGCAGTACTTC
16,.,TRBV19,few,TRBJ2-1,CASSIGPGSRGQGLFF,TGTGCCAGTAGTATAGGGCCCGGAAGTCGGGGCCAAGGTCTGTTCTTC
16,TRBD2,TRBV3-1,.,TRBJ2-2,CASSQRLAGGTGELFF,TGTGCCAGCAGCCAAAGACTAGCGGGAGGCACCGGGGAGCTGTTTTTT
14,.,TRBV3-1,few,TRBJ2-3,CASSQDLRTDTQYF,TGTGCCAGCAGCCAAGATCTTCGCACAGATACGCAGTATTTT
17,.,TRBV6-1,.,TRBJ2-1,CASSHFLAGAFYNEQFF,TGTGCCAGCAGCCATTTCCTGGCGGGGGCCTTCTACAATGAGCAGTTCTTC
13,.,TRBV5-1,few,TRBJ2-1,CASSIGSANEQFF,TGCGCCAGCAGCATTGGGTCGGCCAATGAGCAGTTCTTC
14,TRBD2,TRBV12-3/TRBV12-4,.,TRBJ2-7,CASRSAGKTYEQYF,TGTGCCAGCAGATCAGCGGGGAAAACCTACGAGCAGTACTTC
16,.,TRBV4-3,once,TRBJ2-3,CASSQDSPTSTDTQYF,TGCGCCAGCAGCCAAGATAGTCCGACTAGCACAGATACGCAGTATTTT
14,.,TRBV7-2,.,TRBJ2-5,CASAVWAGQETQYF,TGTGCCAGCGCTGTTTGGGCGGGTCAAGAGACCCAGTACTTC
10,.,TRBV29-1,few,TRBJ1-1,CSVSAPWAFF,TGCAGCGTCTCCGCCCCCTGGGCTTTCTTT
16,TRBD1,TRBV24-1,.,TRBJ2-1,CATSDRGQGARGEQFF,TGTGCCACCAGTGATAGAGGACAGGGGGCTCGGGGTGAGCAGTTCTTC
13,.,TRBV20-1,few,TRBJ1-3,CSARDIIGNTIYF,TGCAGTGCTAGAGATATCATTGGAAACACCATATATTTT